This entry concerns a single T cell receptor (beta chain). This CDR3 contains 24 residues. The data belong to a study of blood T cell repertoires in COVID-19. The table came from immunoSEQ multiplex PCR; TCRdb's copy has only in-frame clones and leaves some out. The repertoire holds about 120,000 clones, with more than 75% as singletons. The V gene is TRBV21-1, the J gene TRBJ2-1; the table's D call, TRBD2, has no DNA check behind it. TRBV21-1 constitutes a pseudogene. Sequenced input: peripheral blood. The sequence was obtained from a man aged 55 to 70 with acute or convalescent COVID-19. CDR3 amino acids: CASSKSTPLRQSSGRPTPKNEQFF. DNA of the CDR3: TGTGCCAGCAGCAAATCAACCCCTCTCCGTCAGTCTAGCGGGAGGCCTACCCCCAAAAATGAGCAGTTCTTC.